The 8 T cell receptor beta chains below all came from one sample that was sequenced in a study of regulatory T cells in long-lasting Graves disease. Combining iRepertoire HTBI primers with Arm-PCR of CDR3 regions, the authors built TCR beta libraries. TCRdb analysed the multiplex PCR reads with MiXCR anew, one entry per CDR3 protein. The sample shows about 530,000 distinct CDR3 sequences, 15% to 20% of them seen only once. The time point is: newly diagnosed GD, antithyroid drugs for less than 3 months. From PBMCs, RNA was extracted and then used to make the TCR library. These sequences were also reported in another study, on T cells in Graves' hyperthyroidism and ophthalmopathy.

This specimen was peripheral blood mononuclear cells (PBMCs), taken at new diagnosis, from a patient treated with antithyroid drugs. Receptor source: a woman aged 35 to 59 with Graves disease.

The table lists this clonotype with many counts. The chain is built from TRBV30 and TRBJ2-1; TRBD2 might be the D (6 bases). V lost 1 base, J lost 6 bases, and 10 bases lay in between. The CDR3 loop spans 13 amino acids. Germline V lookup: CDR1 GTSNPN, CDR2 SVGIG (reference sequence). The CDR3 DNA is TGTGCCTGGAGTGAACTAGCCTTCAATGAGCAGTTCTTC. It codes for CAWSELAFNEQFF. Variable domain in full (rest from reference TRBV30 and TRBJ2-1): SQTIHQWPATLVQPVGSPLSLECTVEGTSNPNLYWYRQAAGRGLQLLFYSVGIGQISSEVPQNLSASRPQDRQFILSSKKLLLSDSGFYLCAWSELAFNEQFFGPGTRLTVL.

The gene calls are TRBV6-1 and TRBJ1-2; TRBD1 aligns across 9 bases. The ends lost 6 bases at V and 4 bases at J; junction bases unmatched: 6. Germline-derived CDR1 and CDR2 are MNHNS and SASEGT. The CDR3 consists of 14 residues. CDR3: CASRTGGAGYGYTF. The CDR3 region has the DNA TGTGCCAGCAGGACAGGGGGGGCGGGCTATGGCTACACCTTC.

The genes are TRBV20-1 and TRBJ2-7, with 12 bases fitting TRBD2. V lost 3 bases, J lost 6 bases, and 12 bases stayed unmatched. CDR3 length: 16 residues. CDR1 DFQATT and CDR2 SNEGSKA come from the germline V gene (reference sequence). The CDR3, as DNA: TGCAGTGCTAGGATCGGACTAGCGGGGCCCAAAGTCGAGCAGTACTTC. Translation gives CSARIGLAGPKVEQYF.

CDR3 sequence (DNA): TGTGCCATCAGTGGGACAGCTGCCACTGAAGCTTTCTTT. Protein product: CAISGTAATEAFF. This chain connects TRBV10-3 to TRBJ1-1, with D maybe TRBD1 (6 bases). Trimming removed 4 bases at V and 4 bases at J, with 10 bases between. This CDR3 is built from 13 residues. Germline lookup yields CDR1 ENHRY and CDR2 SYGVKD.

This clonotype was observed once. V is TRBV2 and J is TRBJ1-1, with D unresolved. The CDR3 is made up of 17 amino acids. V was pared by 1 base and J by 0 bases, with 15 bases between. The V gene's germline CDR1 is SNHLY and CDR2 FYNNEI. Here the CDR3 reads CASSEDGSTTMNTEAFF. The CDR3 DNA reads TGTGCCAGCAGTGAAGACGGCAGCACAACAATGAACACTGAAGCTTTCTTT.

This clonotype was seen many times. V gene TRBV5-1 combines with J gene TRBJ2-1; the match to TRBD1 covers 9 bases. The CDR3 is 14 amino acids. Losses at the gene ends were 6 bases for V and 3 bases for J; bases not matched to a gene: 4. Per germline, CDR1 SGHRS and CDR2 YFSETQ. The DNA for the CDR3 is TGCGCCAGCAAGGGGGACAGGGACTACAATGAGCAGTTCTTC. Translation gives CASKGDRDYNEQFF.

A few counts support this clonotype. J is TRBJ2-2 and V is TRBV12-3 or TRBV12-4; TRBD2 is a possible D gene (5 bases). The CDR3 runs 15 residues. Between the trimmed V and J ends, which lost 1 base and 6 bases, there was a span of 12 bases. The chain's CDR3 is CASSLVRVGAGELFF. CDR3 sequence (DNA): TGTGCCAGCAGTTTAGTAAGGGTCGGGGCCGGGGAGCTGTTTTTT.

Notes on this clonotype: This is likely a read error, given that the CDR3 carries no conserved phenylalanine or tryptophan at its end. The chain couples TRBV13 to TRBJ1-5; 9 bases are a match to TRBD1. CDR1 is PRHDT and CDR2 is FYEKMQ in the germline V gene (reference sequence). This CDR3 spans 15 amino acids. Germline trimming cut 4 bases from V and 5 bases from J; bases unmatched to any gene: 6. CDR3 loop: CASSSGGDRDQPQHC. The CDR3 coding sequence is TGTGCCAGCAGCTCAGGAGGGGACAGGGATCAGCCCCAGCATTGT.